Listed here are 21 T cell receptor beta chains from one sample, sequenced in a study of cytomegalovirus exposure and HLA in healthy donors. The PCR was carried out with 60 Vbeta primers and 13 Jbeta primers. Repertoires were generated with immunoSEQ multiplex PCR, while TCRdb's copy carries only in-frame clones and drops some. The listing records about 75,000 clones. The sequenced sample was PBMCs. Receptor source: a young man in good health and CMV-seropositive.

The CDR3 DNA follows: TGTGCCAGCAGCAGGGTCGAGGACGAGCAGTACTTC. Translating it yields CASSRVEDEQYF. This chain uses TRBV6-1 with TRBJ2-7, with TRBD1 as a possible D gene (5 bases). CDR1 is MNHNS, CDR2 SASEGT, per germline. This CDR3 has 12 residues. Between the trimmed V and J ends, which lost 6 bases and 5 bases, there was a span of 11 bases.

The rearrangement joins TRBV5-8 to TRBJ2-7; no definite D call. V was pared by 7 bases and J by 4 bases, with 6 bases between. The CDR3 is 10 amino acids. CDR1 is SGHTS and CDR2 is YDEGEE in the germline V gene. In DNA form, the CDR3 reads TGTGCCAGCGGCGGTTACGAGCAGTACTTC. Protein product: CASGGYEQYF.

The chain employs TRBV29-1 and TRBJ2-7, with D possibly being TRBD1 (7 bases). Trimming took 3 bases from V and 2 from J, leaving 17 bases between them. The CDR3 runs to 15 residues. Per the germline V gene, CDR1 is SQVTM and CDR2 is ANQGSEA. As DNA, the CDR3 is TGCAGCGTTGAGGGTTGGAGGGACAGCGCCTACGAGCAGTACTTC. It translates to CSVEGWRDSAYEQYF.

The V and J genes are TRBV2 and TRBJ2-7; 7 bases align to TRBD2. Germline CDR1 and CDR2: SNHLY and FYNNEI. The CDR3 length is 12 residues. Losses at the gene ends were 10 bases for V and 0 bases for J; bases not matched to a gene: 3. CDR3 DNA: TGTGCCACCGGGACTAACTCCTACGAGCAGTACTTC. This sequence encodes CATGTNSYEQYF. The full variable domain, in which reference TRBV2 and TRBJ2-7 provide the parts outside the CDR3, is EPEVTQTPSHQVTQMGQEVILRCVPISNHLYFYWYRQILGQKVEFLVSFYNNEISEKSEIFDDQFSVERPDGSNFTLKIRSTKLEDSAMYFCATGTNSYEQYFGPGTRLTVT.

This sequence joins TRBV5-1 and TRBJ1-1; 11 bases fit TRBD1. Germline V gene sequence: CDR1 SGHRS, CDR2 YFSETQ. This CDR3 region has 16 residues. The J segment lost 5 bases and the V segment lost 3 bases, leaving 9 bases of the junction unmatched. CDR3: CASSSGTGGPWTEAFF. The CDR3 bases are TGCGCCAGCAGCTCCGGGACAGGGGGACCGTGGACTGAAGCTTTCTTT.

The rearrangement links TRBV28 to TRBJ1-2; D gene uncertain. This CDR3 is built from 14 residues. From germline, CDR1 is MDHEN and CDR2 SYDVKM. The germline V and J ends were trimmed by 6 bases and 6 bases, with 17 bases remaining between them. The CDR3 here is CASSRSVRRDGYTF. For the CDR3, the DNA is TGTGCCAGCAGCCGATCCGTCAGGAGGGATGGCTACACCTTC.

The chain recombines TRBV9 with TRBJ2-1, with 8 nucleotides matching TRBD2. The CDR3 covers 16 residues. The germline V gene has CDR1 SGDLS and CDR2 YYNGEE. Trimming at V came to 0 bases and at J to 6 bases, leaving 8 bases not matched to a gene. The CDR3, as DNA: TGTGCCAGCAGCGTAGGGGGACTAGATTTGGGCAATGAGCAGTTCTTC. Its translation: CASSVGGLDLGNEQFF.

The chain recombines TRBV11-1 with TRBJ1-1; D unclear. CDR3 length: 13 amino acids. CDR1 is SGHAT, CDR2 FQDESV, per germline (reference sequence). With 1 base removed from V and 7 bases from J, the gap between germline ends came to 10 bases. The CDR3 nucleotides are TGTGCCAGCAGCTTAGGAGCCGCCCTTGAAGCTTTCTTT. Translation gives CASSLGAALEAFF.

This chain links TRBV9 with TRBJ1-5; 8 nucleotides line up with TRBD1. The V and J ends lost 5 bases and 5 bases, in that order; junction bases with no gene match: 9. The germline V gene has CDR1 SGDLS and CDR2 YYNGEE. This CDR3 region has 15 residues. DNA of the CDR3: TGTGCCAGCAGTACCGGGACAGGTCCCGATCAGCCCCAGCATTTT. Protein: CASSTGTGPDQPQHF.

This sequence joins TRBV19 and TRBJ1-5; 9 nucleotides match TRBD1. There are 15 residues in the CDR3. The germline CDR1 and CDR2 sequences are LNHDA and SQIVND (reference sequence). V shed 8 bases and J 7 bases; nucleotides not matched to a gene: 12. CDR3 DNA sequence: TGTGCCAGTGGTAAACAGGGGGCGATGGGCCAGCCCCAGCATTTT. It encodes CASGKQGAMGQPQHF.

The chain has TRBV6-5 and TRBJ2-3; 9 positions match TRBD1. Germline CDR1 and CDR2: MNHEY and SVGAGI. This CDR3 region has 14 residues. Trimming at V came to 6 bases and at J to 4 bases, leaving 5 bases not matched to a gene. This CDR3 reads CASSNRGRADTQYF. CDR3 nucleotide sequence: TGTGCCAGCAGCAACAGGGGGCGGGCAGATACGCAGTATTTT.

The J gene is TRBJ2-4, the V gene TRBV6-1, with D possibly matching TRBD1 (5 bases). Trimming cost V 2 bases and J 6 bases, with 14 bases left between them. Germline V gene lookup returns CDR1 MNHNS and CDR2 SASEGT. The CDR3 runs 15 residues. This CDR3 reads CASSEYVPGLNIQYF. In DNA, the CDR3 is TGTGCCAGCAGTGAATATGTGCCAGGGCTAAACATTCAGTACTTC.

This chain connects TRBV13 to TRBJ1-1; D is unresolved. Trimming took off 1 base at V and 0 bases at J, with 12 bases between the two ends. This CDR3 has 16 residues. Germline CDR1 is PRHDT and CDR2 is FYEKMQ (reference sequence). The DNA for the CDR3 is TGTGCCAGCAGCTTAGCCGAGTTACAGATGAACACTGAAGCTTTCTTT. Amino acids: CASSLAELQMNTEAFF.

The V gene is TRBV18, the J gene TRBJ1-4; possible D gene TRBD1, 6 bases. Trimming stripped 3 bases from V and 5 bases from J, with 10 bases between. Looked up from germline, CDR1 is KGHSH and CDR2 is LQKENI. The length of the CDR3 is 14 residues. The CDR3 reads CASSPTGINEKLFF. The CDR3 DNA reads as TGTGCCAGCTCACCGACAGGAATCAATGAAAAACTGTTTTTT.

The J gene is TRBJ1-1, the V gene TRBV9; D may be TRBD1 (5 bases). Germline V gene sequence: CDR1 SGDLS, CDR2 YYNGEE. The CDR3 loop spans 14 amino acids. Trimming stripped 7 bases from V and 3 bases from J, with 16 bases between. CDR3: CASGPSLGDTEAFF. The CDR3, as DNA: TGTGCCAGCGGCCCGAGTTTAGGGGACACTGAAGCTTTCTTT. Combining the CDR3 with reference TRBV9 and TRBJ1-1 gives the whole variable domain DSGVTQTPKHLITATGQRVTLRCSPRSGDLSVYWYQQSLDQGLQFLIQYYNGEERAKGNILERFSAQQFPDLHSELNLSSLELGDSALYFCASGPSLGDTEAFFGQGTRLTVV.

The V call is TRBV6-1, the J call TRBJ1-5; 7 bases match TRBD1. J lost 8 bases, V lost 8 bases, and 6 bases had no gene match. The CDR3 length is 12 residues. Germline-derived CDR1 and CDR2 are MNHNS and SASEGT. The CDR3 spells CASHRGREPQHF. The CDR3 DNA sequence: TGTGCCAGCCACAGGGGTCGGGAGCCCCAGCATTTT.

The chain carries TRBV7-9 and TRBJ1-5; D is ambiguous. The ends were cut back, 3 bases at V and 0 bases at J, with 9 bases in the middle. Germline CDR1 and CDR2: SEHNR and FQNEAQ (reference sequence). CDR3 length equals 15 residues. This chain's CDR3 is CASSLSGSSNQPQHF. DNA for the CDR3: TGTGCCAGCAGCTTGTCGGGGAGTAGCAATCAGCCCCAGCATTTT.

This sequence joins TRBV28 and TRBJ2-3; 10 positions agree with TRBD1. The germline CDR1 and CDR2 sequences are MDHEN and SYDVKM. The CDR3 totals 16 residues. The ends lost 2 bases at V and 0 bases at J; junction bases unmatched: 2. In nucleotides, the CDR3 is TGTGCCAGCAGTTTAGACAGGGGGCGAAGCACAGATACGCAGTATTTT. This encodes CASSLDRGRSTDTQYF.

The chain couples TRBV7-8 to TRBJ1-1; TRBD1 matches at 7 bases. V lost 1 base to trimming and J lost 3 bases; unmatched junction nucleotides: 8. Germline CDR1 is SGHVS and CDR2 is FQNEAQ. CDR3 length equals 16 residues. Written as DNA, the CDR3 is TGTGCCAGCAGCTTAGGTAGACAGGGAATGTACACTGAAGCTTTCTTT. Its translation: CASSLGRQGMYTEAFF. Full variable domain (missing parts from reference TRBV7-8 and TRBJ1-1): GAGVSQSPRYKVAKRGQDVALRCDPISGHVSLFWYQQALGQGPEFLTYFQNEAQLDKSGLPSDRFFAERPEGSVSTLKIQRTQQEDSAVYLCASSLGRQGMYTEAFFGQGTRLTVV.

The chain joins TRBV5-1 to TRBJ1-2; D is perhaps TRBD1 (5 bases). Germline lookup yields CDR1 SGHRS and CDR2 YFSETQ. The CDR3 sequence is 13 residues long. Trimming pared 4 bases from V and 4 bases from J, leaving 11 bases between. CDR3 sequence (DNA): TGCGCCAGCAGCCTAGACGGGGGCTATGGCTACACCTTC. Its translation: CASSLDGGYGYTF.

CDR3 in amino acids: CAWSLAGGNSPLHF. As DNA, the CDR3 is TGTGCCTGGAGTTTGGCAGGGGGAAATTCACCCCTCCACTTT. V usage is TRBV30 and J usage is TRBJ1-6; TRBD1 matches 7 bases. The CDR3 length is 14 residues. V lost 2 bases, J lost 7 bases, and 5 bases stayed unmatched. Germline V lookup: CDR1 GTSNPN, CDR2 SVGIG (reference sequence).